A single sample is the source of the 23 T cell receptor beta chains below, sequenced in a study of blood T cell repertoires in COVID-19. Sequencing was performed with immunoSEQ multiplex PCR; in TCRdb, only in-frame clones are kept and a portion is missing. The repertoire has roughly 290,000 clones, roughly 88% of them found once; the top ten carry roughly 4%. Sequenced sample: PBMCs or T cells enriched from blood (not recorded which). These receptors were collected from a woman aged 25 to 39 who had recovered from COVID-19.

The rearrangement uses TRBV28 and TRBJ1-1; D remains unclear. Trimming removed 10 bases from V and 3 bases from J, with 24 bases in between. The CDR3 length is 16 residues. Germline V lookup: CDR1 MDHEN, CDR2 SYDVKM. The CDR3: CATLKPFRESDTEAFF. For the CDR3, the DNA is TGTGCCACCTTAAAACCTTTCCGGGAATCGGACACTGAAGCTTTCTTT. Filled out from reference TRBV28 and TRBJ1-1, the complete variable domain reads DVKVTQSSRYLVKRTGEKVFLECVQDMDHENMFWYRQDPGLGLRLIYFSYDVKMKEKGDIPEGYSVSREKKERFSLILESASTNQTSMYLCATLKPFRESDTEAFFGQGTRLTVV.

The chain has TRBV14 and TRBJ1-1, with TRBD1 identical over 8 bases. There are 14 residues in the CDR3. Trimming at V came to 6 bases and at J to 7 bases, leaving 10 bases not matched to a gene. Germline CDR1 and CDR2: SGHDN and FVKESK. The CDR3 coding sequence is TGTGCCAGCAGTGGACAGGGAGGAAGAAGTGAAGCTTTCTTT. Its protein product is CASSGQGGRSEAFF.

The chain links TRBV6-1 to TRBJ2-2; D gene unclear. In germline, CDR1 is MNHNS, CDR2 SASEGT. The CDR3 length is 17 residues. Deletions cut 0 bases from V and 5 bases from J, with 16 bases between. CDR3 bases: TGTGCCAGCAGTGAAGCGCCCCACAGTTTATTTACCGGGGAGCTGTTTTTT. Residues: CASSEAPHSLFTGELFF.

The CDR3 is CASSVDRGSNSPLHF. In nucleotides, the CDR3 is TGTGCCAGCAGCGTAGATCGGGGAAGTAATTCACCCCTCCACTTT. The rearrangement joins TRBV9 to TRBJ1-6; D is unresolved. This CDR3 spans 15 amino acids. The V and J ends lost 0 bases and 6 bases respectively, with 10 bases between them. From germline, CDR1 is SGDLS and CDR2 YYNGEE.

The chain is built from TRBV7-9 and TRBJ2-1; no clear D. Germline lookup yields CDR1 SEHNR and CDR2 FQNEAQ (reference sequence). CDR3 length: 13 residues. Trimming removed 5 bases at V and 8 bases at J, with 13 bases between. CDR3 sequence reads: CASSPSSKDEQFF. The CDR3 bases are TGTGCCAGCAGCCCATCATCTAAAGATGAGCAGTTCTTC.

The J gene is TRBJ1-5, the V gene TRBV30, with D perhaps TRBD1 (5 bases). With 1 base removed from V and 7 bases from J, the gap between germline ends came to 11 bases. The CDR3 sequence is 13 residues long. Germline V gene lookup returns CDR1 GTSNPN and CDR2 SVGIG (reference sequence). This chain's CDR3 is CAWSGRGLQPQHF. Written as DNA, the CDR3 is TGTGCCTGGAGTGGCCGGGGACTCCAGCCCCAGCATTTT.

The CDR3: CASTGEGAASGRASSYNEQFF. The CDR3 DNA reads as TGCGCCAGCACCGGGGAGGGGGCGGCTAGCGGGAGGGCGAGCTCCTACAATGAGCAGTTCTTC. This sequence joins TRBV5-1 and TRBJ2-1; 12 positions agree with TRBD2. V gave up 6 bases and J gave up 0 bases; unmatched junction bases: 19. The germline CDR1 and CDR2 sequences are SGHRS and YFSETQ. This CDR3 spans 21 amino acids.

The V call is TRBV5-1, the J call TRBJ2-7, with 7 bases identical to TRBD1. Trimming cost V 2 bases and J 0 bases; bases outside gene matches: 11. The CDR3 consists of 17 residues. CDR1 and CDR2 from the germline V gene are SGHRS and YFSETQ. The CDR3 is CASSLIPRTGPSYEQYF. CDR3 DNA sequence: TGCGCCAGCAGCTTAATCCCCCGGACAGGACCCTCCTACGAGCAGTACTTC.

This chain joins TRBV25-1 and TRBJ1-4; no firm D call. The CDR3 has 14 residues. Germline V gene data show CDR1 as MGHDK and CDR2 as SYGVNS. Deletions cut 1 base from V and 7 bases from J, with 10 bases between. CDR3 nucleotides: TGTGCCAGCAGTGAATGGTACAGCAGTGAAAAACTGTTTTTT. Its translation is CASSEWYSSEKLFF.

J is TRBJ1-2 and V is TRBV6-2 or TRBV6-3, with a possible D match to TRBD1 (6 bases). This CDR3 region has 13 residues. Germline CDR1 and CDR2: MNHEY and SVGEGT. The germline V and J ends were trimmed by 3 bases and 7 bases, with 12 bases remaining between them. The CDR3 sequence is CASSYLQGSGYTF. CDR3 DNA sequence: TGTGCCAGCAGTTATCTCCAGGGGTCTGGCTACACCTTC.

V and J are TRBV18 and TRBJ2-7; TRBD1 aligns across 7 bases. Germline trimming cut 6 bases from V and 3 bases from J; bases unmatched to any gene: 8. This CDR3 has 14 residues. Germline CDR1 KGHSH, CDR2 LQKENI. CDR3 in amino acids: CASSFWQGDYEQYF. CDR3 nucleotide sequence: TGTGCCAGCTCCTTCTGGCAGGGGGACTACGAGCAGTACTTC.

The rearrangement joins TRBV4-2 to TRBJ1-5; a possible D gene is TRBD1 (5 bases). V shed 4 bases and J shed 2 bases, with 15 bases lying between them. The CDR3 contains 16 residues. Germline V gene sequence: CDR1 LGHNA, CDR2 YNFKEQ. The CDR3 protein is CASSLRQLLGNQPQHF. The CDR3 DNA follows: TGTGCCAGCAGCCTTCGACAGCTATTAGGCAATCAGCCCCAGCATTTT.

J is TRBJ2-6 and V is TRBV18; 7 nucleotides match TRBD1. The V and J ends lost 6 bases and 0 bases, in that order; junction bases with no gene match: 8. This CDR3 is built from 17 residues. Germline-derived CDR1 and CDR2 are KGHSH and LQKENI. DNA for the CDR3: TGTGCCAGCTCCAATGACAGGGTCGACTCTGGGGCCAACGTCCTGACTTTC. Its protein is CASSNDRVDSGANVLTF.

V usage is TRBV7-9 and J usage is TRBJ2-7; the D gene is possibly TRBD1 (7 bases). V lost 2 bases, J lost 5 bases, and 16 bases lay in between. This CDR3 comprises 15 residues. The germline gives CDR1 SEHNR, CDR2 FQNEAQ (reference sequence). The CDR3 nucleotides read TGTGCCAGCAGCTTATTCGCTCAGGGGGGCCACGAGCAGTACTTC. Encoded protein: CASSLFAQGGHEQYF.

V usage is TRBV5-4 and J usage is TRBJ1-2; TRBD1 aligns across 9 bases. The CDR3 totals 17 residues. Germline V CDR1 and CDR2: SGHNT, YYREEE (reference sequence). The V segment lost 4 bases and the J segment 7 bases; nucleotides outside the gene matches: 17. The CDR3 reads CASSLGTGFPLSGGYTF. The DNA of the CDR3 is TGTGCCAGCAGCCTTGGGACAGGGTTCCCCTTATCCGGTGGCTACACCTTC.

V usage is TRBV5-1 and J usage is TRBJ2-3; D is uncertain. This CDR3 region has 15 residues. With 0 bases removed from V and 3 bases from J, the gap between germline ends came to 11 bases. Looked up from germline, CDR1 is SGHRS and CDR2 is YFSETQ. This CDR3 is CASSLGELETDTQYF. The CDR3 coding sequence is TGCGCCAGCAGCTTGGGAGAGTTAGAAACAGATACGCAGTATTTT.

The chain uses TRBV19 and TRBJ1-6; D is undetermined. CDR3 length: 13 amino acids. In germline, CDR1 is LNHDA, CDR2 SQIVND (reference sequence). V was cut by 5 bases and J by 9 bases, with 11 bases left in between. CDR3 in DNA: TGTGCCAGTAGTCTGGGCTTCGGTTCACCCCTCCACTTT. Translating gives CASSLGFGSPLHF.

The gene calls are TRBV6-4 and TRBJ2-5; D is possibly TRBD1 (5 bases). Germline values: CDR1 MRHNA, CDR2 SNTAGT. The CDR3 runs to 15 residues. Trimming left V 5 bases short and J 1 base short, with 14 bases between. CDR3 in DNA: TGTGCCAGCAGTAGAGATCAGGGCCCCCAAGAGACCCAGTACTTC. Translating gives CASSRDQGPQETQYF.

This chain links TRBV20-1 with TRBJ2-1; D is unresolved. The CDR3 is 11 residues long. V lost 6 bases to trimming and J lost 7 bases, with 10 bases between them. Per the germline V gene, CDR1 is DFQATT and CDR2 is SNEGSKA (reference sequence). CDR3 DNA sequence: TGCAGTGCCCAGTCTAGGAATGAGCAGTTCTTC. Protein: CSAQSRNEQFF.

J is TRBJ1-3 and V is TRBV6-2 or TRBV6-3; D is possibly TRBD1 (6 bases). CDR1 is MNHEY, CDR2 SVGEGT, per germline. Trimming cost V 3 bases and J 0 bases, with 15 bases left between them. This CDR3 comprises 17 residues. In DNA, the CDR3 is TGTGCCAGCAGTTATGGTTCGACAGGCCTCTCTGGAAACACCATATATTTT. It yields the protein CASSYGSTGLSGNTIYF.

On this clone: One base away lies a much larger clone, so this may be a sequencing read error. The chain combines TRBV11-2 with TRBJ1-1; the match to TRBD1 covers 7 bases. Germline loops: CDR1 SGHAT, CDR2 FQNNGV. V lost 5 bases and J lost 0; bases outside the gene matches: 3. The CDR3 has 14 residues. The CDR3 coding sequence is TGTGCCAGCAGCCCAGACAGGGTGAACACTGAAGCTTTCTTT. As protein: CASSPDRVNTEAFF.

The rearrangement joins TRBV19 to TRBJ1-5; 7 bases are a match to TRBD1. J was trimmed by 4 bases and V by 2 bases; bases with no gene match: 5. The germline V gene has CDR1 LNHDA and CDR2 SQIVND (reference sequence). The CDR3 has 15 residues. The CDR3 reads CASSISQGVNQPQHF. The DNA of the CDR3 is TGTGCCAGTAGTATATCCCAGGGGGTGAATCAGCCCCAGCATTTT.

This clone was seen more than once but under ten times. This chain uses TRBV6-5 with TRBJ2-7, with D tentatively TRBD1 (6 bases). The CDR3 contains 16 residues. Germline V gene sequence: CDR1 MNHEY, CDR2 SVGAGI. Trimming removed 2 bases at V and 0 bases at J, with 14 bases between. CDR3 nucleotide sequence: TGTGCCAGCAGTTACGGAACACCGGGACACTCCTACGAGCAGTACTTC. Translating it yields CASSYGTPGHSYEQYF.